These 27 T cell receptor beta chains came from one sample sequenced in a study of beta chain features in type 1 diabetes. The isolated RNA, all of it, was reverse transcribed, so expressed TCRB transcripts were what got sequenced. Repertoires were generated with immunoSEQ multiplex PCR, while TCRdb's copy carries only in-frame clones and drops some. The table lists some 900,000 clones, around a sixth of them singletons. The specimen was naive CD4+ T cells from blood. These receptors were taken from a young woman in good health.

Only one count was recorded for this clone. This chain links TRBV11-3 with TRBJ2-3, with TRBD2 matching 11 bases. With 5 bases clipped from V and 6 bases from J, the junction kept 13 bases outside the gene matches. Germline V gene data show CDR1 as SGHNT and CDR2 as YENEEA. CDR3 length: 17 residues. CDR3 DNA: TGTGCCAGCAGCCTAGGGCCGACTAGCGGGATAGCCGATACGCAGTATTTT. It is translated as CASSLGPTSGIADTQYF.

This clone came up a few times. The rearrangement uses TRBV7-2 and TRBJ2-3, with 8 bases that match TRBD2. This CDR3 is built from 15 residues. Germline lookup yields CDR1 SGHTA and CDR2 FQGNSA. V dropped 6 bases and J dropped 6; count of bases not matched to a gene: 11. The CDR3 region has the DNA TGTGCCAGCAGAATACTAGCGGATGGGGCGGATACGCAGTATTTT. Amino acids: CASRILADGADTQYF.

This clone was seen at least ten times. The J gene is TRBJ1-1, the V gene TRBV7-9, with a tentative D call TRBD1 (6 bases). This CDR3 is built from 13 residues. V lost 3 bases to trimming and J lost 3 bases, with 8 bases between them. Germline CDR1 and CDR2: SEHNR and FQNEAQ (reference sequence). The CDR3 DNA is TGTGCCAGCAGCTTCTCAGGGGACACTGAAGCTTTCTTT. Translated: CASSFSGDTEAFF.

The CDR3 region has the DNA TGTGCCAGCAGCCCATCCTTGGGACAGGGGGTGAGGCAGTACTTC. Translation: CASSPSLGQGVRQYF. The rearrangement links TRBV11-2 to TRBJ2-7; TRBD1 matches 11 bases. The V gene's germline CDR1 is SGHAT and CDR2 FQNNGV. V lost 5 bases, J lost 9 bases, and 12 bases stayed unmatched. The length of the CDR3 is 15 residues.

V gene TRBV4-3 combines with J gene TRBJ2-6; D gene ambiguous. The CDR3 has 15 residues. CDR1 LGHNA and CDR2 YSLEER come from the germline V gene. V dropped 1 base and J dropped 2 bases, with 6 bases sitting between them. In DNA form, the CDR3 reads TGCGCCAGCAGCCAAGTGTTGGCTGGGGCCAACGTCCTGACTTTC. Its protein product is CASSQVLAGANVLTF.

This clone has a handful of counts. The DNA for the CDR3 is TGCAGCGTTGCCGACAGGAGCTTTGAAAAACTGTTTTTT. Translation gives CSVADRSFEKLFF. The J gene is TRBJ1-4, the V gene TRBV29-1; tentatively, D is TRBD1 (6 bases). This CDR3 contains 13 residues. Deletions cut 4 bases from V and 7 bases from J, with 13 bases between. Germline V gives CDR1 SQVTM, CDR2 ANQGSEA.

The DNA for the CDR3 is TGTGCCAGCAGTTCAATGCGGATCTATGGCTACACCTTC. It codes for CASSSMRIYGYTF. The chain employs TRBV28 and TRBJ1-2, with unresolved D. The CDR3 has 13 amino acids. V shed 4 bases and J shed 4 bases, with 10 bases lying between them. Germline CDR1 and CDR2: MDHEN and SYDVKM.

V gene TRBV28 combines with J gene TRBJ2-2; D is undetermined. Germline CDR1 MDHEN, CDR2 SYDVKM. V was trimmed by 5 bases and J by 2 bases, leaving 12 bases between them. The CDR3 is 15 amino acids. As DNA, the CDR3 is TGTGCCAGCAGTCCGATAAACAGAAACACCGGGGAGCTGTTTTTT. Protein sequence: CASSPINRNTGELFF. Variable domain in full (rest from reference TRBV28 and TRBJ2-2): DVKVTQSSRYLVKRTGEKVFLECVQDMDHENMFWYRQDPGLGLRLIYFSYDVKMKEKGDIPEGYSVSREKKERFSLILESASTNQTSMYLCASSPINRNTGELFFGEGSRLTVL.

The chain uses TRBV19 and TRBJ1-5, with D unclear. The germline V gene encodes CDR1 LNHDA and CDR2 SQIVND (reference sequence). The V end was cut by 0 bases, the J end by 9 bases, with 15 bases between. The CDR3 consists of 15 residues. Here the CDR3 DNA reads TGTGCCAGTAGTATAGATCCACGAGGGAGCGGGCCCCAGCATTTT. It is translated as CASSIDPRGSGPQHF.

Only a few counts were recorded for this clone. The chain employs TRBV27 and TRBJ1-5; D uncertain. There are 13 residues in the CDR3. Trimming took off 5 bases at V and 2 bases at J, with 7 bases between the two ends. In germline, CDR1 is MNHEY, CDR2 SMNVEV (reference sequence). CDR3 sequence reads: CASSIRGNQPQHF. The DNA for the CDR3 is TGTGCCAGCAGTATTAGGGGCAATCAGCCCCAGCATTTT.

This clone showed up just a few times. This rearrangement joins TRBV18 to TRBJ2-5, with TRBD2 matching 9 bases. The germline V gene has CDR1 KGHSH and CDR2 LQKENI. The CDR3 length is 16 residues. Unmatched junction bases numbered 7, after V lost 3 bases and J lost 2 bases. DNA of the CDR3: TGTGCCAGCTCACCCAGGCTAGCGGGATTTCAAGAGACCCAGTACTTC. This sequence encodes CASSPRLAGFQETQYF.

The chain uses TRBV7-8 and TRBJ2-3; D possibly corresponds to TRBD2 (5 bases). Germline CDR1 reads SGHVS; CDR2 reads FQNEAQ. V shed 5 bases and J shed 0 bases, with 21 bases lying between them. This CDR3 is built from 18 residues. The CDR3 DNA is TGTGCCAGCAGCCCCGTTTCGTTAGCGAGCTCTAGCACAGATACGCAGTATTTT. Translated, it gives CASSPVSLASSSTDTQYF. Full variable domain (outside the CDR3, taken from reference TRBV7-8 and TRBJ2-3): GAGVSQSPRYKVAKRGQDVALRCDPISGHVSLFWYQQALGQGPEFLTYFQNEAQLDKSGLPSDRFFAERPEGSVSTLKIQRTQQEDSAVYLCASSPVSLASSSTDTQYFGPGTRLTVL.

This clone has a handful of counts. This chain uses TRBV2 with TRBJ2-3; TRBD2 is a possible D gene (5 bases). Trimming left V 7 bases short and J 0 bases short, with 11 bases between. The CDR3 extends over 14 amino acids. Germline V CDR1 and CDR2: SNHLY, FYNNEI. The CDR3 DNA is TGTGCCAGCAATCTCCGGACTAGCACAGATACGCAGTATTTT. Protein sequence: CASNLRTSTDTQYF.

The rearrangement links TRBV5-4 to TRBJ2-3, with no clear D. V was pared by 4 bases and J by 0 bases, with 9 bases between. The CDR3 extends over 14 amino acids. CDR1 is SGHNT, CDR2 YYREEE, per germline (reference sequence). This CDR3 reads CASSLGVSTDTQYF. DNA for the CDR3: TGTGCCAGCAGCCTCGGAGTTAGCACAGATACGCAGTATTTT.

This clone was found a few times. CDR3 DNA sequence: TGTGCCAGTAGTAGAGGGACAGTGGCCGAGACCCAGTACTTC. Translated: CASSRGTVAETQYF. This chain uses TRBV19 with TRBJ2-5, with 7 nucleotides matching TRBD1. Germline V lookup: CDR1 LNHDA, CDR2 SQIVND (reference sequence). The CDR3 has 14 amino acids. V shed 4 bases, J shed 5 bases, and the junction held 7 bases outside the gene matches.

The CDR3 region is CASSGEAQETQYF. CDR3 coding DNA: TGTGCCAGCAGTGGCGAGGCCCAAGAGACCCAGTACTTC. V gene TRBV2 combines with J gene TRBJ2-5, with D uncertain. V was cut by 4 bases and J by 1 base, with 7 bases left in between. The CDR3 runs 13 residues. CDR1 and CDR2 (germline): SNHLY, FYNNEI.

The V call is TRBV11-3, the J call TRBJ2-1, with D uncertain. Germline V gene data show CDR1 as SGHNT and CDR2 as YENEEA. Between the trimmed V and J ends, which lost 2 bases and 2 bases, there was a span of 13 bases. The CDR3 runs to 16 residues. CDR3 region: CASSLQFLVPYNEQFF. DNA of the CDR3: TGTGCCAGCAGCTTACAATTCTTGGTCCCCTACAATGAGCAGTTCTTC.

V gene TRBV6-5 combines with J gene TRBJ1-2; D gene unclear. Germline CDR1 and CDR2: MNHEY and SVGAGI. The ends were cut back, 8 bases at V and 2 bases at J, with 6 bases in the middle. This CDR3 is built from 11 residues. CDR3 nucleotide sequence: TGTGCCAGCCTAGGGAACTATGGCTACACCTTC. This translates into CASLGNYGYTF.

This rearrangement joins TRBV11-2 to TRBJ2-3, with TRBD1 matching over 7 bases. Germline assignment: CDR1 SGHAT and CDR2 FQNNGV. With V trimmed by 1 base and J by 2 bases, 6 bases remained unmatched. This CDR3 contains 16 residues. CDR3 region: CASSLVDRVFTDTQYF. As DNA, the CDR3 is TGTGCCAGCAGCTTAGTAGACAGGGTTTTCACAGATACGCAGTATTTT.

The rearrangement joins TRBV7-6 to TRBJ2-1, with a possible D match to TRBD2 (7 bases). Trimming removed 5 bases at V and 3 bases at J, with 26 bases between. The CDR3 length is 19 residues. Germline V gene sequence: CDR1 SGHVS, CDR2 FNYEAQ. The CDR3 reads CASSKKGVKAGTIYNEQFF. The DNA for the CDR3 is TGTGCCAGCAGCAAAAAGGGGGTGAAAGCGGGGACTATCTACAATGAGCAGTTCTTC. Complete variable domain (other parts from reference TRBV7-6 and TRBJ2-1): GAGVSQSPRYKVTKRGQDVALRCDPISGHVSLYWYRQALGQGPEFLTYFNYEAQQDKSGLPNDRFSAERPEGSISTLTIQRTEQRDSAMYRCASSKKGVKAGTIYNEQFFGPGTRLTVL.

This rearrangement joins TRBV9 to TRBJ2-2; 7 nucleotides line up with TRBD2. The V and J ends lost 0 bases and 4 bases, in that order; junction bases with no gene match: 6. Germline CDR1 SGDLS, CDR2 YYNGEE. This CDR3 is 16 amino acids long. CDR3 DNA: TGTGCCAGCAGCGTAGCTCGAGCGGGACGCACCGGGGAGCTGTTTTTT. Protein: CASSVARAGRTGELFF.

The chain recombines TRBV28 with TRBJ2-7; 8 bases align to TRBD2. J lost 3 bases, V lost 3 bases, and 10 bases had no gene match. Germline assignment: CDR1 MDHEN and CDR2 SYDVKM. The CDR3 totals 16 residues. The CDR3, as DNA: TGTGCCAGCAGTTTCCGCGCCGGACTAGCAGGCTACGAGCAGTACTTC. It yields the protein CASSFRAGLAGYEQYF. The entire variable domain, with the rest obtained from reference TRBV28 and TRBJ2-7, is as follows: DVKVTQSSRYLVKRTGEKVFLECVQDMDHENMFWYRQDPGLGLRLIYFSYDVKMKEKGDIPEGYSVSREKKERFSLILESASTNQTSMYLCASSFRAGLAGYEQYFGPGTRLTVT.

There are a few counts of this clone. This chain uses TRBV7-3 with TRBJ2-1, with a weak D call TRBD2 (6 bases). Trimming stripped 3 bases from V and 6 bases from J, with 9 bases between. The CDR3 is made up of 13 amino acids. Germline V lookup: CDR1 SGHTA, CDR2 FQGTGA. The CDR3 here is CASSFSSVNEQFF. The CDR3 DNA reads as TGTGCCAGCAGCTTCTCTAGCGTCAATGAGCAGTTCTTC.

In this sample, this clone turned up a few times. The chain employs TRBV10-3 and TRBJ2-2, with TRBD2 matching over 14 bases. Losses at the gene ends were 10 bases for V and 5 bases for J; bases not matched to a gene: 6. The CDR3 has 15 residues. From germline, CDR1 is ENHRY and CDR2 SYGVKD. CDR3 sequence: CATLGLAGVTGELFF. The CDR3 DNA follows: TGTGCCACCCTGGGACTAGCGGGAGTTACCGGGGAGCTGTTTTTT.

The CDR3 DNA sequence: TGTGCCACCAGCAGAAGCGAAGCGGGTGGGTACGAGCAGTACTTC. It codes for CATSRSEAGGYEQYF. The chain combines TRBV15 with TRBJ2-7; tentatively, D is TRBD2 (6 bases). The V end lost 2 bases, the J end lost 4 bases, and 15 bases lay between the germline ends. Germline V CDR1 and CDR2: LNHNV, YYDKDF (reference sequence). The CDR3 runs 15 residues.

The chain carries TRBV5-1 and TRBJ2-2; TRBD1 might be the D (6 bases). Looked up from germline, CDR1 is SGHRS and CDR2 is YFSETQ. The CDR3 spans 11 residues. V was cut by 7 bases and J by 7 bases, with 8 bases left in between. CDR3 in DNA: TGCGCCAGCTTACAGGGCGGGGAGCTGTTTTTT. This translates into CASLQGGELFF.

The chain couples TRBV7-2 to TRBJ2-1; D may be TRBD1 or TRBD2 (5 bases each). The germline CDR1 and CDR2 sequences are SGHTA and FQGNSA. The CDR3 spans 16 residues. V was pared by 5 bases and J by 0 bases, with 14 bases between. The CDR3 protein is CASSLLGESSYNEQFF. The CDR3 DNA reads TGTGCCAGCAGCCTTTTAGGGGAGAGCTCCTACAATGAGCAGTTCTTC.